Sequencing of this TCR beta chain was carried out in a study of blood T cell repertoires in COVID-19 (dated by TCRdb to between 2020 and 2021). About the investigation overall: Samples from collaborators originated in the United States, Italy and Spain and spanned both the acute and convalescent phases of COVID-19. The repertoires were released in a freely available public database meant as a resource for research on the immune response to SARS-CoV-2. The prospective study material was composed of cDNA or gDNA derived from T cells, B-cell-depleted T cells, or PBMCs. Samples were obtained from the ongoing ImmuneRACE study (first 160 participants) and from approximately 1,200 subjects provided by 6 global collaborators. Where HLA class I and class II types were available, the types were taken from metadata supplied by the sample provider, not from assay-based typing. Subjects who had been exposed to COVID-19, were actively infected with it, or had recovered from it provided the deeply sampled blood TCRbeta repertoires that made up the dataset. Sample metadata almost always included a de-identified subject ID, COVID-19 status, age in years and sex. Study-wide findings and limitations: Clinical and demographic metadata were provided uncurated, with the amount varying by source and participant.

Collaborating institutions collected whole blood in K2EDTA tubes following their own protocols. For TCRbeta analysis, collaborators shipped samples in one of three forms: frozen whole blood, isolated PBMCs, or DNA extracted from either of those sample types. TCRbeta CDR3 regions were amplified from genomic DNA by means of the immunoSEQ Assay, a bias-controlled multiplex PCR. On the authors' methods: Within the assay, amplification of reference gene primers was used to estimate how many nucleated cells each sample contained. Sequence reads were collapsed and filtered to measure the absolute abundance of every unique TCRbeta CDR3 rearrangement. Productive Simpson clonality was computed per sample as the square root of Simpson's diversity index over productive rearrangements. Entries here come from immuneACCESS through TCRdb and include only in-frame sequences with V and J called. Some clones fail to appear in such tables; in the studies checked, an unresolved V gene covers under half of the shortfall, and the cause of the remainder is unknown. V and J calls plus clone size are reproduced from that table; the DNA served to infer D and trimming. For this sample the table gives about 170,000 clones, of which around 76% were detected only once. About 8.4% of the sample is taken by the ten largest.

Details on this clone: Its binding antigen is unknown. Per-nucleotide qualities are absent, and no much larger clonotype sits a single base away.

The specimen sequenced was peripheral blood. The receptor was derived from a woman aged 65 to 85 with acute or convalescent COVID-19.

The CDR3 reads CASSPRLQGSAYGYTF. The bases read TGTGCCAGCAGCCCGCGTCTACAGGGCAGTGCCTATGGCTACACCTTC. Recombination connected TRBV14 to TRBJ1-2; possibly the D gene is TRBD1, per 6 matching bases. From the germline V gene, CDR1 is SGHDN and CDR2 is FVKESK. Between the V and J ends, shortened by 4 bases and 4 bases respectively, the junction contains 19 bases. Counted from cysteine to phenylalanine, this CDR3 has 16 amino acids. The CDR3 DNA has 48 bases and is translated from base 1.